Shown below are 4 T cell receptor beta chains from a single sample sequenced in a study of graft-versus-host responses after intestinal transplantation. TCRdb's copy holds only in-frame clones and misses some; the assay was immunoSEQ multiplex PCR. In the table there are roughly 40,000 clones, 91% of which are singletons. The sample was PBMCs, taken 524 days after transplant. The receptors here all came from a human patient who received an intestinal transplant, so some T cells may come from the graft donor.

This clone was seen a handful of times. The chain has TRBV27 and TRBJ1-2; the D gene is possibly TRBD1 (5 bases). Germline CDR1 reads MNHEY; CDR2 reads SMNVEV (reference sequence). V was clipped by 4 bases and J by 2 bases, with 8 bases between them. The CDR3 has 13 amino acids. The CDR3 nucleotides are TGTGCCAGCAGTTCGACAGAGAACTATGGCTACACCTTC. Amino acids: CASSSTENYGYTF.

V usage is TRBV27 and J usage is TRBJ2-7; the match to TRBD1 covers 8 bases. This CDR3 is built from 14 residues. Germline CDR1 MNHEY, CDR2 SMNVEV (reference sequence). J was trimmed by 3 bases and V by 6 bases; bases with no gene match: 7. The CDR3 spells CASRRRGPYYEQYF. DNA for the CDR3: TGTGCCAGCAGACGCAGGGGGCCTTACTACGAGCAGTACTTC.

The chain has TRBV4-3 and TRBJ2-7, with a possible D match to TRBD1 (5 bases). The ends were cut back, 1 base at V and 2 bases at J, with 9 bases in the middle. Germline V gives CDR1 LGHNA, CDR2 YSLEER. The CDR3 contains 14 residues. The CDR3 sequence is CASSQGHRTYEQYF. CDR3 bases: TGCGCCAGCAGCCAAGGTCACAGGACCTACGAGCAGTACTTC.

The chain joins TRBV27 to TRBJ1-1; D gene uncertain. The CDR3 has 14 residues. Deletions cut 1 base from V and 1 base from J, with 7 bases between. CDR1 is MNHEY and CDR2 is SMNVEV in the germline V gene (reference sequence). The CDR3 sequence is CASSLYPRNTEAFF. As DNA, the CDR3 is TGTGCCAGCAGTTTATATCCCAGGAACACTGAAGCTTTCTTT.